These 11 T cell receptor beta chains share one sample of origin, sequenced in a study of blood T cells in healthy people across ages. Using a J-beta primer mix together with a sample-barcoded 5' primer, a second PCR was run for 7 to 11 cycles. Via MiXCR, TCRdb re-called the 5' RACE reads, giving one row per CDR3 protein. The sample consists of some 1.1 million distinct CDR3 sequences, more than 30% of them appearing once. Material: blood. The receptor set was obtained from a man younger than 35 in good health.

The CDR3 DNA reads TGCGCCAGCAGCTTGTCGGAGGACAGGGTGATCTATGGCTACACCTTC. This translates into CASSLSEDRVIYGYTF. The rearrangement uses TRBV5-1 and TRBJ1-2, with 8 positions matching TRBD1. CDR3 length: 16 residues. V lost 1 base to trimming and J lost 4 bases; unmatched junction nucleotides: 9. Looked up from germline, CDR1 is SGHRS and CDR2 is YFSETQ.

This clonotype has more than one count but fewer than ten. The rearrangement links TRBV7-8 to TRBJ2-1; possible D gene TRBD1, 5 bases. Trimming pared 1 base from V and 6 bases from J, leaving 22 bases between. This CDR3 comprises 18 residues. Germline CDR1 is SGHVS and CDR2 is FQNEAQ. CDR3: CASSLVVIQASLANEQFF. Written as DNA, the CDR3 is TGTGCCAGCAGCTTAGTCGTAATACAGGCCTCCCTCGCCAATGAGCAGTTCTTC.

This clonotype was observed once. The chain uses TRBV7-2 and TRBJ2-2; D remains ambiguous. Trimming pared 5 bases from V and 1 base from J, leaving 8 bases between. Per the germline V gene, CDR1 is SGHTA and CDR2 is FQGNSA. The CDR3 has 14 amino acids. The CDR3 sequence: CASSPDENTGELFF. CDR3 nucleotide sequence: TGTGCCAGCAGCCCGGACGAGAACACCGGGGAGCTGTTTTTT.

The chain joins TRBV6-6 to TRBJ1-1; perhaps TRBD1 as D (6 bases). This CDR3 region has 14 residues. V dropped 5 bases and J dropped 2 bases, with 12 bases sitting between them. Germline CDR1 and CDR2: MNHNY and SVGAGI (reference sequence). This chain's CDR3 is CASSVQGLNTEAFF. The CDR3 DNA sequence: TGTGCCAGCAGTGTGCAGGGGTTAAACACTGAAGCTTTCTTT.

This clonotype was seen a handful of times. The chain recombines TRBV2 with TRBJ1-6; D might be TRBD1 (5 bases). This CDR3 is 12 amino acids long. In germline, CDR1 is SNHLY, CDR2 FYNNEI. V lost 11 bases and J lost 10, with 15 bases in between. The CDR3 DNA is TGTGCCCTCCAAGGGGCTGGGTCACCCCTCCACTTT. This encodes CALQGAGSPLHF.

This clonotype turned up a few times. The chain couples TRBV20-1 to TRBJ2-3; 8 nucleotides match TRBD2. V lost 4 bases, J lost 4 bases, and 10 bases stayed unmatched. The CDR3 extends over 15 amino acids. Germline V CDR1 and CDR2: DFQATT, SNEGSKA (reference sequence). CDR3 in amino acids: CSATSSSGSPDTQYF. CDR3 nucleotides: TGCAGTGCTACCTCTTCTAGCGGGTCCCCAGATACGCAGTATTTT.

The chain is built from TRBV2 and TRBJ2-5; 8 bases line up with TRBD2. The germline V gene has CDR1 SNHLY and CDR2 FYNNEI. CDR3 size: 14 residues. The V and J ends lost 11 bases and 4 bases, in that order; junction bases with no gene match: 12. The CDR3 loop reads CASLQAGGAETQYF. In DNA form, the CDR3 reads TGTGCCTCCCTCCAGGCCGGGGGGGCAGAGACCCAGTACTTC.

CDR3 sequence: CASSLGVVLYEAFF. The CDR3 nucleotides read TGCGCCAGCAGCTTGGGGGTGGTCCTCTATGAAGCTTTCTTT. The chain links TRBV5-1 to TRBJ1-1; D gene ambiguous. Trimming took 0 bases from V and 7 from J, leaving 13 bases between them. The CDR3 sequence is 14 residues long. Per the germline V gene, CDR1 is SGHRS and CDR2 is YFSETQ. Looking up the rest from reference TRBV5-1 and TRBJ1-1 gives the full variable domain: KAGVTQTPRYLIKTRGQQVTLSCSPISGHRSVSWYQQTPGQGLQFLFEYFSETQRNKGNFPGRFSGRQFSNSRSEMNVSTLELGDSALYLCASSLGVVLYEAFFGQGTRLTVV.

This chain uses TRBV12-3 or TRBV12-4 with TRBJ2-7; either TRBD1 or TRBD2 may fit D (5 bases each). The J call may be incorrect, as the DNA end agrees better with TRBJ2-5. CDR3 length: 14 residues. The CDR3 sequence is CASSLAGDGETQYF. In DNA, the CDR3 is TGTGCCAGCAGTTTAGCAGGGGACGGGGAGACCCAGTACTTC.

This clonotype has more than one count but fewer than ten. This chain links TRBV9 with TRBJ1-5; the D gene is possibly TRBD1 (5 bases). V lost 4 bases and J lost 5, with 13 bases in between. Looked up from germline, CDR1 is SGDLS and CDR2 is YYNGEE. The CDR3 is made up of 14 amino acids. In nucleotides, the CDR3 is TGTGCCAGCAGCCCGGGGGGAAGCCATCAGCCCCAGCATTTT. Translating gives CASSPGGSHQPQHF.

The V call is TRBV7-9, the J call TRBJ1-1; D possibly corresponds to TRBD1 (5 bases). Germline V gene lookup returns CDR1 SEHNR and CDR2 FQNEAQ (reference sequence). The CDR3 is 17 residues long. V shed 6 bases and J shed 6 bases, with 26 bases lying between them. CDR3 nucleotides: TGTGCCAGCAGTCAACAAACCGGGGCAGGTACCAAAGCTGAAGCTTTCTTT. Amino acids: CASSQQTGAGTKAEAFF.